Listed below are T cell receptor beta chains from one sample, sequenced in a study of beta chain features in type 1 diabetes. The method was immunoSEQ multiplex PCR; TCRdb's version includes in-frame clones alone and lacks a portion of them. Seen here are 350,000 to 450,000 clones, roughly 16% observed once, and the top ten hold approximately 0.02%. The source material was naive CD4+ T cells from blood. Receptors were obtained from a woman aged 18-29 years in good health. The conserved cysteine and the conserved F or W are not part of the CDR3 here. D genes are given only for firm matches.

v_gene: TRBV4-1; len: 14; j_gene: TRBJ2-1; d_gene: TRBD1; CDR3aa: ASSPTMTGIYNEQF
v_gene: TRBV7-9; len: 10; j_gene: TRBJ2-7; d_gene: .; CDR3aa: ASSPPRGEQY
v_gene: TRBV6-6; len: 13; j_gene: TRBJ2-1; d_gene: .; CDR3aa: ASSYVVGHYNEQF
v_gene: TRBV9; len: 13; j_gene: TRBJ2-3; d_gene: .; CDR3aa: ASSVVFGREDTQY
v_gene: TRBV15; len: 11; j_gene: TRBJ2-1; d_gene: .; CDR3aa: ATSRVGPGEQF
v_gene: TRBV28; len: 10; j_gene: TRBJ1-2; d_gene: .; CDR3aa: ASTDSNYGYT
v_gene: TRBV6-5; len: 12; j_gene: TRBJ2-7; d_gene: TRBD2; CDR3aa: ASKLAGASYEQY
v_gene: TRBV27; len: 14; j_gene: TRBJ2-1; d_gene: TRBD2; CDR3aa: ASSSPRIAGHNEQF
v_gene: TRBV15; len: 12; j_gene: TRBJ2-1; d_gene: .; CDR3aa: ATSRDRLPSEQF
v_gene: TRBV29-1; len: 10; j_gene: TRBJ1-3; d_gene: .; CDR3aa: SVRGSGNTIY
v_gene: TRBV6-5; len: 11; j_gene: TRBJ1-1; d_gene: .; CDR3aa: ASSYNRGYEAF